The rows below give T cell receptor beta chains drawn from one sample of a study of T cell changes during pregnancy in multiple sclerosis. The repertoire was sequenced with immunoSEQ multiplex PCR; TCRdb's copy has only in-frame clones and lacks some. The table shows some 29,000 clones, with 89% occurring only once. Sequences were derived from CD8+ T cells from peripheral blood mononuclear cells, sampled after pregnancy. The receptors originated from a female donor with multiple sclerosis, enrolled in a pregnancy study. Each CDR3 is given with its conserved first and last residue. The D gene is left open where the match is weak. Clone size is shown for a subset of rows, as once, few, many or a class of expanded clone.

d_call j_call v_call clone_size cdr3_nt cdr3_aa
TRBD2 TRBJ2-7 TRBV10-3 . TGTGCCATCAGTAGCGGGACTAGCGGGAGGTCCGGGGTTCGGCAGTACTTC CAISSGTSGRSGVRQYF
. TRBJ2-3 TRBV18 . TGTGCCAGCTATCCGGAGATAAGCACAGATACGCAGTATTTT CASYPEISTDTQYF
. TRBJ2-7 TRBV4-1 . TGCGCCAGCAGCCAAGATGCGGGCTCCTACGAGCAGTACTTC CASSQDAGSYEQYF
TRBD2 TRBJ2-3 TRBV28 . TGTGCCAGCAGTTTCCTGACCGTCGGGAGGTCAGATACGCAGTATTTT CASSFLTVGRSDTQYF
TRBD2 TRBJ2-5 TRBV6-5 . TGTGCCAGCAGCATGACTAGCGAGGGGGAGACCCAGTACTTC CASSMTSEGETQYF
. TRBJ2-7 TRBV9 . TGTGCCAGCAGCGTAGCAGGGAACGAGCAGTACTTC CASSVAGNEQYF
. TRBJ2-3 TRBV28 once TGTGCCAGCTCAGCGGACGGTGAGCAAACAGATACGCAGTATTTT CASSADGEQTDTQYF
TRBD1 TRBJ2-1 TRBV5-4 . TGTGCCAGCAGAACCGGACAGGAGTCATACAATGAGCAGTTCTTC CASRTGQESYNEQFF
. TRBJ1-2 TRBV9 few TGTGCCAGCAGCAGTAGTGGGGCTGGGGCTAACTATGGCTACACCTTC CASSSSGAGANYGYTF
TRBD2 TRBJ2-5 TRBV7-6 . TGTGCCAGCAGCTTTTTATTAGCGGGAGAAGAGACCCAGTACTTC CASSFLLAGEETQYF
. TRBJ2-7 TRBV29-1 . TGCAGCGGACTTAACCGTAACTACGAGCAGTACTTC CSGLNRNYEQYF
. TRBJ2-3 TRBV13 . TGTGCCAGCAGCTTATCACTGACGGGACTGTTCACAGATACGCAGTATTTT CASSLSLTGLFTDTQYF
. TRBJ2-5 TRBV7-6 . TGTGCCAGCAGAAGTGGCGGCGGGGCGGGGACCCAGTACTTC CASRSGGGAGTQYF